This T cell receptor (beta chain) derives from a study of beta chain features in type 1 diabetes. Study conclusions and caveats: The question left open here concerned HLA type influencing TCRB rearrangement. In every one of the four CD4+ subsets, TCRB CDR3s were moderately but significantly shorter in Type 1 diabetes patients. Because the template was cDNA, high-expressing cells might be over-represented.

Expressed TCRB transcripts were sequenced after all isolated RNA was converted to cDNA. Clones were sequenced by immunoSEQ multiplex PCR, and TCRdb holds only the in-frame ones, with some missing. The sample includes fewer than 300,000 clones, roughly 21% of them seen just once. Cell sorting via CD45RO/CCR7/CD25/CD127/CD95/CD27 was performed to obtain CD4+ naive, central memory, regulatory and stem cell-like memory cells. A note on this clone: The antigen is unknown.

Germline-derived CDR1 and CDR2 are SGHNT and YYREEE (reference sequence). The length of the CDR3 is 16 residues. V lost 3 bases to trimming and J lost 3 bases, with 17 bases between them. This TCR was recovered from a woman aged 40 to 55 with type 1 diabetes. The J gene is TRBJ2-3, the V gene TRBV5-4; the D gene is possibly TRBD1 (6 bases). Sample: naive CD4+ T cells from blood. CDR3: CASSSSGQLQTDTQYF. CDR3 DNA sequence: TGTGCCAGCAGCTCCTCAGGACAGCTACAGACAGATACGCAGTATTTT.